One and the same sample provided the 18 T cell receptor beta chains below, sequenced in a study of sequential checkpoint blockade in melanoma. Sample treatment: randomized to nivolumab then ipilimumab (arm A) or the reverse (arm B). TCRdb's table, derived via immunoSEQ multiplex PCR, lists solely in-frame clones and lacks some. The data hold 10,000 to 15,000 clones, with around 20% observed a single time. The specimen comprised tumor tissue (inferred from file names), sampled from a patient given nivolumab and ipilimumab in sequence. These receptors all come from a human donor with melanoma.

The rearrangement joins TRBV11-3 to TRBJ2-5; maybe TRBD2 (6 bases). Trimming took off 8 bases at V and 3 bases at J, with 16 bases between the two ends. The CDR3 contains 14 residues. The V gene's germline CDR1 is SGHNT and CDR2 YENEEA. The CDR3 bases are TGTGCCAGCCGGGGGTTGAGGTCAGAAGAGACCCAGTACTTC. This codes for CASRGLRSEETQYF.

This clone came up a few times. This chain joins TRBV6-8 and TRBJ1-1, with D perhaps matching TRBD1 (5 bases). The CDR3 covers 14 residues. Deletions cut 6 bases from V and 6 bases from J, with 17 bases between. The germline V gene has CDR1 MNHGY and CDR2 SAAAGT. The CDR3 nucleotides are TGTGCCAGCAGGGTCAGGTCGGGACGGGCTGAAGCTTTCTTT. Protein product: CASRVRSGRAEAFF.

This clone showed up just a few times. The chain carries TRBV6-8 and TRBJ1-1; D might be TRBD1 (6 bases). There are 12 residues in the CDR3. Trimming stripped 6 bases from V and 5 bases from J, with 10 bases between. Germline V gene sequence: CDR1 MNHGY, CDR2 SAAAGT. DNA of the CDR3: TGTGCCAGCAGCTCAGGGGTTACTGAAGCTTTCTTT. It specifies CASSSGVTEAFF.

This clone showed up just a few times. The chain combines TRBV11-3 with TRBJ2-3; no clear D gene. V lost 0 bases to trimming and J lost 3 bases, with 7 bases between them. The CDR3 length is 14 residues. Germline V gene lookup returns CDR1 SGHNT and CDR2 YENEEA. The DNA for the CDR3 is TGTGCCAGCAGCTTAGAGAGGTGGACAGATACGCAGTATTTT. Translated, it gives CASSLERWTDTQYF.

This clone was found many times. The V gene is TRBV6-8, the J gene TRBJ2-7; 8 bases are shared with TRBD2. The CDR3 loop spans 16 amino acids. The V segment lost 6 bases and the J segment 0 bases; nucleotides outside the gene matches: 10. Germline loops: CDR1 MNHGY, CDR2 SAAAGT. CDR3 amino acids: CASREVGGVSSYEQYF. The CDR3 DNA is TGTGCCAGCAGGGAAGTCGGGGGGGTAAGCTCCTACGAGCAGTACTTC.

The rearrangement joins TRBV14 to TRBJ2-7, with TRBD1 identical over 9 bases. Per germline, CDR1 SGHDN and CDR2 FVKESK. Germline trimming cut 3 bases from V and 3 bases from J; bases unmatched to any gene: 6. This CDR3 comprises 15 residues. The CDR3 reads CASSHWDRAVYEQYF. The CDR3 nucleotides are TGTGCCAGCAGCCATTGGGACAGGGCGGTCTACGAGCAGTACTTC.

This chain uses TRBV28 with TRBJ2-3, with 9 bases aligning to TRBD2. The length of the CDR3 is 14 residues. The germline CDR1 and CDR2 sequences are MDHEN and SYDVKM. The junction had 0 bases not matched to a gene; V was cut back by 4 bases and J by 1 base. CDR3 nucleotides: TGTGCCAGCAGTTGGACTAGCGGCACAGATACGCAGTATTTT. As protein: CASSWTSGTDTQYF.

The chain uses TRBV5-1 and TRBJ2-3; D is unresolved. The V and J ends lost 0 bases and 2 bases respectively, with 7 bases between them. The CDR3 extends over 14 amino acids. Germline loops: CDR1 SGHRS, CDR2 YFSETQ. The CDR3 nucleotides read TGCGCCAGCAGCTTGGGCGGTTACACAGATACGCAGTATTTT. Residues: CASSLGGYTDTQYF.

The V and J genes are TRBV6-8 and TRBJ2-7; no definite D call. There are 13 residues in the CDR3. The V end lost 8 bases, the J end lost 6 bases, and 17 bases lay between the germline ends. CDR1 and CDR2 from the germline V gene are MNHGY and SAAAGT. The CDR3 coding sequence is TGTGCCAGCGGGTCAGAAAGGTACTCCGAGCAGTACTTC. It specifies CASGSERYSEQYF.

This clone was detected only a few times. The rearrangement joins TRBV11-3 to TRBJ2-1; 8 bases align to TRBD1. The J segment lost 6 bases and the V segment lost 3 bases, leaving 7 bases of the junction unmatched. Germline values: CDR1 SGHNT, CDR2 YENEEA. The CDR3 is 15 amino acids. CDR3 loop: CASSFPGGAVNEQFF. The CDR3 DNA reads TGTGCCAGCAGCTTTCCAGGGGGCGCGGTCAATGAGCAGTTCTTC.

The J gene is TRBJ2-1, the V gene TRBV19; D remains unclear. The CDR3 runs 13 residues. In germline, CDR1 is LNHDA, CDR2 SQIVND (reference sequence). V was clipped by 0 bases and J by 8 bases, with 8 bases between them. The CDR3 DNA sequence: TGTGCCAGTAGTATAGACCAAACCCATGAGCAGTTCTTC. Translating it yields CASSIDQTHEQFF.

J is TRBJ1-2 and V is TRBV25-1; D is unresolved. CDR3 length equals 16 residues. Germline V gives CDR1 MGHDK, CDR2 SYGVNS. V lost 3 bases and J lost 4, with 18 bases in between. CDR3 in amino acids: CASSDSARDSGYGYTF. The CDR3 bases are TGTGCCAGCAGTGACTCCGCACGGGATTCCGGCTATGGCTACACCTTC.

This clone was seen a handful of times. The rearrangement links TRBV9 to TRBJ1-5; D is unresolved. There are 13 residues in the CDR3. Germline lookup yields CDR1 SGDLS and CDR2 YYNGEE. V lost 5 bases, J lost 4 bases, and 10 bases lay in between. The CDR3 DNA reads TGTGCCAGCAGTGAAACCCGTAATCAGCCCCAGCATTTT. This gives the protein CASSETRNQPQHF.

V usage is TRBV15 and J usage is TRBJ1-1, with TRBD1 identical over 7 bases. Looked up from germline, CDR1 is LNHNV and CDR2 is YYDKDF (reference sequence). V dropped 2 bases and J dropped 6; count of bases not matched to a gene: 9. The CDR3 covers 15 residues. CDR3 region: CATSRQHQGGSEAFF. The CDR3 coding sequence is TGTGCCACCAGCAGACAGCACCAGGGGGGGTCTGAAGCTTTCTTT.

A few counts support this clone. This chain's CDR3 is CASRVRGEAFF. In nucleotides, the CDR3 is TGTGCCAGCAGAGTTCGGGGAGAAGCTTTCTTT. The J gene is TRBJ1-1, the V gene TRBV19; D unresolved. The germline V and J ends were trimmed by 9 bases and 8 bases, with 13 bases remaining between them. The CDR3 loop spans 11 amino acids. Per germline, CDR1 LNHDA and CDR2 SQIVND (reference sequence).

This clone was counted ten times or more. The chain couples TRBV23-1 to TRBJ1-2, with 7 bases fitting TRBD1. TRBV23-1 is marked as an open reading frame, function uncertain. V shed 7 bases and J 2 bases; nucleotides not matched to a gene: 4. This CDR3 contains 13 residues. The CDR3 is CASTTGINYGYTF. CDR3 in DNA: TGCGCCAGCACGACAGGGATCAACTATGGCTACACCTTC.

In this sample, this clone turned up many times. The CDR3 DNA follows: TGTGCCAGCAGCTCACAACTAGCGGGGAACACAGATACGCAGTATTTT. Its translation is CASSSQLAGNTDTQYF. The genes are TRBV11-3 and TRBJ2-3, with 10 nucleotides matching TRBD2. V was pared by 4 bases and J by 2 bases, with 6 bases of the junction left unmatched. The CDR3 is 16 residues long. From germline, CDR1 is SGHNT and CDR2 YENEEA. Using reference TRBV11-3 and TRBJ2-3 for the parts outside the CDR3, the full variable domain is EAGVVQSPRYKIIEKKQPVAFWCNPISGHNTLYWYLQNLGQGPELLIRYENEEAVDDSQLPKDRFSAERLKGVDSTLKIQPAELGDSAVYLCASSSQLAGNTDTQYFGPGTRLTVL.

The chain uses TRBV6-8 and TRBJ1-6, with unresolved D. V was clipped by 7 bases and J by 7 bases, with 23 bases between them. Germline V gene data show CDR1 as MNHGY and CDR2 as SAAAGT. CDR3 size: 17 residues. CDR3 nucleotide sequence: TGTGCCAGCACCAAGACTCCCGAAGGGCCGAGGAATTCACCCCTCCACTTT. Amino acid sequence: CASTKTPEGPRNSPLHF.